Sequencing of this T cell receptor beta chain was carried out in a study of vaccination and CD4 T cells after COVID-19. Study-level background: The post-COVID sampling time was a median around 91 days after diagnosis, ranging from 35 to 161. Control cultures, each given a CEFX pool, an HIV-1 Nef pool, or no peptide, were included.

Only a few counts were recorded for this clonotype. Its antigen is as yet unknown. This sample's treatment: approximately nine-day PBMC culture with coronavirus spike peptide pools or control peptides (ViraFEST assay). For ViraFEST, peptide pools expanded antigen-specific T cells, after which the TCRs were sequenced. Convalescent patients tested SARS-CoV-2 PCR positive from March to December 2020, before Alpha, Beta and Delta emerged. At the Johns Hopkins FTIC core, DNA taken from cultured CD4+ T cells was sequenced by way of the Oncomine TCR Beta short-read assay. MiXCR was run by TCRdb on the PCR reads, yielding one entry per CDR3 protein. The sample consists of 2,100 or so distinct CDR3 sequences, around a quarter of them appearing once. Per the germline V gene, CDR1 is MNHNS and CDR2 is SASEGT. Trimming took 6 bases from V and 1 from J, leaving 12 bases between them. The CDR3 totals 14 residues.

Sequenced here: CD4+ T cells from blood, cultured in vitro, sampled after SARS-CoV-2 vaccination. This chain joins TRBV6-1 and TRBJ1-1; TRBD1 might be the D (6 bases). This sequence was found in a human donor who had recovered from COVID-19. The CDR3 DNA follows: TGTGCCAGCAGGGTCGGGGGGGCGAACACTGAAGCTTTCTTT. Its translation is CASRVGGANTEAFF.